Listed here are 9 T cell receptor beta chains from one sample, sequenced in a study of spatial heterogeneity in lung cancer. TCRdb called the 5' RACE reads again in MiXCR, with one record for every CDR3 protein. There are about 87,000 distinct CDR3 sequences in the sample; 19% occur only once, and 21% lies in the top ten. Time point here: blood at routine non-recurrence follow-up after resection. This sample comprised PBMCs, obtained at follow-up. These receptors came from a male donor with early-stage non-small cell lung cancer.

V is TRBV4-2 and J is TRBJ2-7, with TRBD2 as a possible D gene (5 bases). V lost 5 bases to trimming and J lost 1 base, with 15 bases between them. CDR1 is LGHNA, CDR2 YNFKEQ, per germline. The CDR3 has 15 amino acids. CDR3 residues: CASSALGALSYEQYF. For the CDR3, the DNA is TGTGCCAGCAGCGCCCTGGGAGCGCTATCCTACGAGCAGTACTTC.

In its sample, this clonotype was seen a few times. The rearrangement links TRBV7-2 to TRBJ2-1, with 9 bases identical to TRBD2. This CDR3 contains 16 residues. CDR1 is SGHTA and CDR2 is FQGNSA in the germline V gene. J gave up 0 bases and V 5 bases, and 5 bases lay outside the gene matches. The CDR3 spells CASSLSGGRSYNEQFF. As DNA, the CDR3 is TGTGCCAGCAGCCTGAGCGGGGGGCGCTCCTACAATGAGCAGTTCTTC.

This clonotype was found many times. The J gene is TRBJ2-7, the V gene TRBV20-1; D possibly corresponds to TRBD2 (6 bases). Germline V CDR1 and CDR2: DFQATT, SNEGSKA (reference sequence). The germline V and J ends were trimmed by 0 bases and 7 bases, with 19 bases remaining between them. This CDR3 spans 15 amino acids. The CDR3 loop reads CSARDPRGTNEEQYF. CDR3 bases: TGCAGTGCTAGAGATCCCCGCGGGACCAACGAAGAGCAGTACTTC.

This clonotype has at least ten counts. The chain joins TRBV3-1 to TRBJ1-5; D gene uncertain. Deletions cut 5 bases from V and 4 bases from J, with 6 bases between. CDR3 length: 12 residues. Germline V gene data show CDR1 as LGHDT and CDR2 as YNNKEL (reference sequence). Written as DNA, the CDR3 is TGTGCCAGCAGCACCCGAAATCAGCCCCAGCATTTT. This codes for CASSTRNQPQHF.

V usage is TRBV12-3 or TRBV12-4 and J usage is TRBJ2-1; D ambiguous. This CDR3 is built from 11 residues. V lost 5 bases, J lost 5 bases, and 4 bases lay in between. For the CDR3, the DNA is TGTGCCAGCAGTCCCCACAATGAGCAGTTCTTC. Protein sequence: CASSPHNEQFF.

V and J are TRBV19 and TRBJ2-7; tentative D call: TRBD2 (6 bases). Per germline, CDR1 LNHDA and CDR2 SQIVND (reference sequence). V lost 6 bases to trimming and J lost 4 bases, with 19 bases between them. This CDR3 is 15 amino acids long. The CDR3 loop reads CASRPGTAGSYEQYF. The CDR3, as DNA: TGTGCCAGTAGGCCGGGGACGGCGGGGTCGTACGAGCAGTACTTC.

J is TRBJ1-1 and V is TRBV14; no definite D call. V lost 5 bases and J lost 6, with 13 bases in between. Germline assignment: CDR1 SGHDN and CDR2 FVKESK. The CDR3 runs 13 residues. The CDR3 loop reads CASSSNPKAEAFF. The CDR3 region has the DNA TGTGCCAGCAGCTCGAACCCCAAGGCTGAAGCTTTCTTT.

CDR3 in DNA: TGTGCCACCAGCAGCGGCGGGACCCAGTACTTC. Protein product: CATSSGGTQYF. The chain is built from TRBV15 and TRBJ2-5; D remains ambiguous. Trimming shortened V by 3 bases and J by 7 bases, and 6 bases separated the two germline ends. The CDR3 is 11 residues long. CDR1 is LNHNV and CDR2 is YYDKDF in the germline V gene (reference sequence).

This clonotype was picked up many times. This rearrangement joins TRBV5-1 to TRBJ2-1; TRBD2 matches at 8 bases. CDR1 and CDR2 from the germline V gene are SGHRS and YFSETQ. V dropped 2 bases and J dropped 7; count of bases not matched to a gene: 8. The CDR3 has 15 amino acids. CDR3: CASSFLSGRGNEQFF. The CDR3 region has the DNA TGCGCCAGCAGCTTTCTGAGCGGGAGAGGGAATGAGCAGTTCTTC.